This TCR beta chain was profiled in a study of OX40 agonist ivuxolimab in advanced cancers. Study at large: Two cutaneous melanoma patients and one hepatocellular carcinoma patient, three in all, had partial responses. Study-level results: By week 6 at 0.1 to 3.0 mg/kg, blood CD4+ and CD8+ T cells had expanded clonally.

TCRdb's copy holds only in-frame clones and misses some; the assay was immunoSEQ multiplex PCR. The data show 42,000 or so clones, roughly 90% seen once. Exclusion applied to patients with autoimmune disease history or systemic immunosuppression. On this clone: Antigen: not known.

The CDR3 totals 13 residues. The V gene's germline CDR1 is SNHLY and CDR2 FYNNEI. The V end lost 8 bases, the J end lost 5 bases, and 14 bases lay between the germline ends. The sequence was obtained from an adult with an advanced solid tumor such as melanoma, head and neck, liver or kidney cancer. The chain combines TRBV2 with TRBJ2-3; no firm D call. The sequences come from CD4+ or CD8+ T cells sorted from blood, collected in a trial of the OX40 agonist ivuxolimab. CDR3 residues: CASAQVPVDTQYF. The CDR3 DNA is TGTGCCAGCGCTCAGGTTCCTGTAGATACGCAGTATTTT. Full variable domain (rest looked up from reference TRBV2 and TRBJ2-3): EPEVTQTPSHQVTQMGQEVILRCVPISNHLYFYWYRQILGQKVEFLVSFYNNEISEKSEIFDDQFSVERPDGSNFTLKIRSTKLEDSAMYFCASAQVPVDTQYFGPGTRLTVL.